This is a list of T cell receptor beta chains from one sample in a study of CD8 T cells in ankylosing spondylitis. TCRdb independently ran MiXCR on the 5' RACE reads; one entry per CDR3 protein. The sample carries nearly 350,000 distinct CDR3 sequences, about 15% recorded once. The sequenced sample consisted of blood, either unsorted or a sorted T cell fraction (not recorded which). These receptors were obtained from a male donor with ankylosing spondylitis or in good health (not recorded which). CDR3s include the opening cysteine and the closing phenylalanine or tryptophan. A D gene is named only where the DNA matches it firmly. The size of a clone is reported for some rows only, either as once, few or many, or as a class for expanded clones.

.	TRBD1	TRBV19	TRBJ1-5	CASSMTGTGSFQPQHF	TGTGCCAGTAGTATGACCGGGACAGGGTCTTTTCAGCCCCAGCATTTT
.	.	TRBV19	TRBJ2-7	CASSIGDASYEQYF	TGTGCCAGTAGTATTGGCGACGCCTCCTACGAGCAGTACTTC
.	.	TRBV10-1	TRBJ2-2	CASTATRTGELFF	TGCGCCAGCACCGCGACTAGAACCGGGGAGCTGTTTTTT
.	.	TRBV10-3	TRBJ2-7	CAISGWGGGQYF	TGTGCCATCTCGGGATGGGGAGGTGGGCAGTACTTC
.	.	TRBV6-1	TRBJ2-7	CASSDTWTSYEQYF	TGTGCCAGCAGTGATACATGGACTTCCTACGAGCAGTACTTC
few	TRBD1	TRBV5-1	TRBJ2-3	CASSLDGTGGGTDTQYF	TGCGCCAGCAGCTTGGACGGGACAGGGGGCGGAACAGATACGCAGTATTTT
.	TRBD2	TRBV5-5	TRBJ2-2	CASSLRPSIAGEAGELFF	TGTGCCAGCAGCTTGAGGCCCTCTATAGCGGGAGAGGCCGGGGAGCTGTTTTTT
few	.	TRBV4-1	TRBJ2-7	CASSQDLSATYEQYF	TGCGCCAGCAGCCAAGACTTAAGCGCCACCTACGAGCAGTACTTC
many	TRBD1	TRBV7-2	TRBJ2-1	CASSLVGQGRDEQFF	TGTGCCAGCAGCTTAGTCGGACAGGGTCGGGATGAGCAGTTCTTC
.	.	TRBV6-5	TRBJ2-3	CASSWGARSTDTQYF	TGTGCCAGCAGTTGGGGAGCGCGTAGCACAGATACGCAGTATTTT
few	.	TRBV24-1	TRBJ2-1	CATSGGGAPYNEQFF	TGTGCCACCAGCGGCGGCGGGGCACCCTACAATGAGCAGTTCTTC
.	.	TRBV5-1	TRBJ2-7	CASSPRPDSYEQYF	TGCGCCAGCAGCCCAAGACCCGATTCCTACGAGCAGTACTTC
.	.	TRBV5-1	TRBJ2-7	CASSPTQGYEQYF	TGCGCCAGCAGCCCTACTCAGGGGTACGAGCAGTACTTC
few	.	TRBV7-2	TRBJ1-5	CASSLEQRDNQPQHF	TGTGCCAGCAGCTTAGAACAGAGAGACAATCAGCCCCAGCATTTT
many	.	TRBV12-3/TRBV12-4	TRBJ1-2	CASRQLGVNRYTF	TGTGCCAGCAGGCAATTAGGTGTTAACCGCTACACCTTC
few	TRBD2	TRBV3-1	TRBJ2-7	CASSQDLGTKSSYEQYF	TGTGCCAGCAGCCAAGATCTTGGGACTAAATCTTCCTACGAGCAGTACTTC
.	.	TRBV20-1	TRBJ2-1	CSAYYNEQFF	TGCAGTGCTTACTACAATGAGCAGTTCTTC
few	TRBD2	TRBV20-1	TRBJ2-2	CSAPTLAGGGVGELFF	TGCAGTGCTCCAACCTTAGCGGGGGGCGGCGTCGGGGAGCTGTTTTTT
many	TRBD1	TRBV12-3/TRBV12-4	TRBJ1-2	CASSFGEGAMYGYTF	TGTGCCAGCAGTTTTGGGGAGGGGGCGATGTATGGCTACACCTTC
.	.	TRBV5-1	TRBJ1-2	CASSLTNYGYTF	TGCGCCAGCAGCTTAACTAACTATGGCTACACCTTC
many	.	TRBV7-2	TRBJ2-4	CASSLDPRAKNIQYF	TGTGCCAGCAGCTTAGACCCCAGAGCCAAAAACATTCAGTACTTC
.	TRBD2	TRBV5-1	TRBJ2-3	CASSLAGTSGNADTQYF	TGCGCCAGCAGCCTTGCCGGGACTAGCGGGAACGCAGATACGCAGTATTTT
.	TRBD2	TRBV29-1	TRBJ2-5	CSVGGLAGKETQYF	TGCAGCGTTGGAGGACTAGCGGGGAAAGAGACCCAGTACTTC
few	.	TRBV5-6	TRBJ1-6	CASSVYSQRLLSPLHF	TGTGCCAGCAGCGTTTACTCCCAGCGCCTCCTTTCACCCCTCCACTTT
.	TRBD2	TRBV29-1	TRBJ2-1	CSVDQAGGPDEQFF	TGCAGCGTTGATCAAGCGGGAGGGCCGGATGAACAGTTCTTC
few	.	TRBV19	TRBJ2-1	CASSIDRAFNEQFF	TGTGCCAGTAGTATAGATCGGGCTTTCAATGAGCAGTTCTTC
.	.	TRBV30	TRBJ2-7	CAWSRGSPYEQYF	TGTGCCTGGAGTAGGGGTTCCCCCTACGAGCAGTACTTC
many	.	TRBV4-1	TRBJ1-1	CASSQRRGDLNTEAFF	TGCGCCAGCAGCCAACGACGGGGGGACCTTAACACTGAAGCTTTCTTT
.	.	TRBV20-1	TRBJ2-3	CSAPGLPTDTQYF	TGCAGTGCGCCGGGACTCCCCACAGATACGCAGTATTTT
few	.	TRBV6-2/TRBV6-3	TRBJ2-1	CASSYTQNIYNEQFF	TGTGCCAGCAGTTACACACAAAATATCTACAATGAGCAGTTCTTC
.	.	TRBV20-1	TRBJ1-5	CSAVAQTSNQPQHF	TGCAGTGCTGTAGCCCAGACGAGCAATCAGCCCCAGCATTTT
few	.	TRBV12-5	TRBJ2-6	CASGILVSGANVLTF	TGTGCTAGTGGGATTCTGGTTTCTGGGGCCAACGTCCTGACTTTC
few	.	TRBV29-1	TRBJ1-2	CSVEPGRGGYTF	TGCAGCGTTGAGCCAGGCCGCGGTGGCTACACCTTC
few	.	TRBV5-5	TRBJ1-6	CASSRTGGPINNSPLHF	TGTGCCAGCAGCCGAACTGGTGGGCCGATAAATAATTCACCCCTCCACTTT
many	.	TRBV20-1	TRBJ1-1	CSASGGRTTEAFF	TGCAGTGCTAGCGGGGGTAGGACCACTGAAGCTTTCTTT
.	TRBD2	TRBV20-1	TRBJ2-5	CSASNSGRPQETQYF	TGCAGTGCTAGTAATAGCGGGAGGCCCCAAGAGACCCAGTACTTC
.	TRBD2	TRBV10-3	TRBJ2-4	CAISESPSGSGNIQYF	TGTGCCATCAGTGAGTCGCCGAGCGGGAGTGGAAACATTCAGTACTTC
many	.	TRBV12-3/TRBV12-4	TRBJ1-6	CASRSFSNSPLHF	TGTGCCAGCAGGTCCTTTAGTAATTCACCCCTCCACTTT
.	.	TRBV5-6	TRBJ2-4	CASSSGVKYKNIQYF	TGTGCCAGCAGCTCAGGGGTGAAGTACAAAAACATTCAGTACTTC
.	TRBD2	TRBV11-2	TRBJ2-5	CASSFTSGAETQYF	TGTGCCAGCAGCTTTACTAGCGGGGCGGAGACCCAGTACTTC
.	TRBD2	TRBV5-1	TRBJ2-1	CASSNGLAETYNEQFF	TGCGCCAGCAGCAACGGACTAGCGGAAACCTACAATGAGCAGTTCTTC
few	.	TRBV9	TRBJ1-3	CASSVRGTYSGNTIYF	TGTGCCAGCAGCGTGAGAGGGACGTACTCTGGAAACACCATATATTTT
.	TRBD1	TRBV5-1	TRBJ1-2	CASSWTGPGGYTF	TGCGCCAGCAGCTGGACAGGGCCTGGGGGCTACACCTTC
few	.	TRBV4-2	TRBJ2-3	CASSPNFGAGITDTQYF	TGTGCCAGCAGCCCCAACTTCGGAGCGGGCATTACAGATACGCAGTATTTT